This T cell receptor (beta chain) was documented in a study of blood T cell repertoires in COVID-19. The overall study: Collection of acute and convalescent COVID-19 samples took place in the United States, Italy and Spain. PBMCs, B-cell-depleted T cells, or T cells provided the cDNA or gDNA that made up the material.

This CDR3 region has 14 residues. Germline V gene data show CDR1 as GTSNPN and CDR2 as SVGIG (reference sequence). V shed 4 bases and J 6 bases; nucleotides not matched to a gene: 9. Study members were between roughly 18 and 100 years old and lived in about two dozen US regions. Methods used by the authors: Estimation of nucleated cell counts was performed using reference gene primer amplification. Sequenced by immunoSEQ multiplex PCR; TCRdb stores in-frame clones only, minus some. D and trimming come from the DNA, and the V and J calls and clone size come from that table. This table holds around 290,000 clones, 80% to 95% found once.

This chain uses TRBV30 with TRBJ2-1; TRBD2 matches 7 bases. The sequenced material came from PBMCs or T cells enriched from blood (not recorded which). The origin of this receptor is a woman aged 25-40 years who had recovered from COVID-19. In nucleotides, the CDR3 is TGTGCCTGGACCCAAGGGGTAGCGGGCAATGAGCAGTTCTTC. Its translation is CAWTQGVAGNEQFF.